This entry lists 32 T cell receptor beta chains sequenced from one sample in a study of beta chain features in type 1 diabetes. Study-level findings and limits: A moderate, significant TCRB CDR3 shortening appeared in type 1 diabetes across four CD4+ subsets.

The sequenced template was cDNA made from the entire isolated RNA. Sequenced by immunoSEQ multiplex PCR; TCRdb stores in-frame clones only, minus some. The sample comprises under 50,000 clones, approximately 70% of which are singletons, and about 2% rests with the top ten. The antigens these receptors bind are not known. Material: Tregs from blood. These receptors all come from a woman aged 18-29 years with type 1 diabetes.

This rearrangement joins TRBV6-5 to TRBJ1-2; D unresolved. V was clipped by 0 bases and J by 8 bases, with 7 bases between them. In germline, CDR1 is MNHEY, CDR2 SVGAGI. CDR3 length: 12 residues. This CDR3 reads CASSYSRGGYTF. CDR3 coding DNA: TGTGCCAGCAGTTACTCCCGCGGGGGCTACACCTTC.

The chain combines TRBV11-3 with TRBJ2-2; tentative D call: TRBD2 (6 bases). V was trimmed by 3 bases and J by 5 bases, leaving 13 bases between them. There are 15 residues in the CDR3. CDR1 is SGHNT and CDR2 is YENEEA in the germline V gene. The CDR3 DNA sequence: TGTGCCAGCAGCTTGTTCCGGAGGGAAACCGGGGAGCTGTTTTTT. It encodes CASSLFRRETGELFF.

The chain has TRBV19 and TRBJ1-5, with no clear D. The CDR3 is 13 residues long. Germline CDR1 and CDR2: LNHDA and SQIVND (reference sequence). Trimming removed 5 bases from V and 7 bases from J, with 12 bases in between. In DNA form, the CDR3 reads TGTGCCAGTAGTTTGAGGTCTGGGCAGCCCCAGCATTTT. Protein product: CASSLRSGQPQHF.

The chain employs TRBV18 and TRBJ2-4; D gene uncertain. Germline V gene lookup returns CDR1 KGHSH and CDR2 LQKENI. V was clipped by 6 bases and J by 6 bases, with 15 bases between them. The CDR3 is 14 amino acids. In nucleotides, the CDR3 is TGTGCCAGCTCCCCTTTAGCTCGGCTAAACATTCAGTACTTC. This gives the protein CASSPLARLNIQYF.

The V call is TRBV29-1, the J call TRBJ1-1, with D possibly TRBD1 on 5 matching bases. The germline CDR1 and CDR2 sequences are SQVTM and ANQGSEA. The ends were cut back, 6 bases at V and 8 bases at J, with 19 bases in the middle. The CDR3 extends over 13 amino acids. This chain's CDR3 is CSVLSRGATEAFF. CDR3 nucleotides: TGCAGCGTCCTTTCGCGGGGCGCCACCGAAGCTTTCTTT.

The rearrangement joins TRBV6-5 to TRBJ2-1; 7 bases agree with TRBD2. The V segment lost 5 bases and the J segment 3 bases; nucleotides outside the gene matches: 7. The CDR3 covers 15 residues. Germline assignment: CDR1 MNHEY and CDR2 SVGAGI. The CDR3 DNA follows: TGTGCCAGCAGTGGCCGACTAGCAGTCTACAATGAGCAGTTCTTC. This codes for CASSGRLAVYNEQFF.

The V and J genes are TRBV19 and TRBJ1-2; no clear D gene. CDR3 length: 12 amino acids. The V end was cut by 6 bases, the J end by 7 bases, with 12 bases between. CDR1 and CDR2 from the germline V gene are LNHDA and SQIVND (reference sequence). The CDR3 here is CASRNKAGGYTF. CDR3 DNA: TGTGCCAGTAGGAATAAGGCGGGTGGCTACACCTTC.

The chain joins TRBV5-4 to TRBJ2-2, with 12 positions matching TRBD2. Germline V gene lookup returns CDR1 SGHNT and CDR2 YYREEE (reference sequence). The CDR3 consists of 20 residues. After removal of 1 base from V and 4 bases from J, the junction contained 14 bases not matched to a gene. This chain's CDR3 is CASSLPAGLAGGRGTGELFF. As DNA, the CDR3 is TGTGCCAGCAGCTTGCCCGCAGGGCTAGCGGGGGGGCGTGGCACCGGGGAGCTGTTTTTT.

This clone has just one count. The V call is TRBV7-2, the J call TRBJ2-7; TRBD2 matches at 12 bases. V lost 6 bases to trimming and J lost 4 bases; unmatched junction nucleotides: 7. The germline CDR1 and CDR2 sequences are SGHTA and FQGNSA. The CDR3 consists of 15 residues. The CDR3 region is CASSTQLAGGYEQYF. Written as DNA, the CDR3 is TGTGCCAGCAGTACTCAGCTAGCGGGAGGGTACGAGCAGTACTTC.

CDR3 bases: TGTGCCAGCTCAGGGCGGGGGAACACTGAAGCTTTCTTT. Protein: CASSGRGNTEAFF. The chain uses TRBV18 and TRBJ1-1; D is uncertain. Germline CDR1 and CDR2: KGHSH and LQKENI. Trimming left V 5 bases short and J 1 base short, with 8 bases between. The CDR3 is 13 amino acids.

V and J are TRBV27 and TRBJ2-1; TRBD2 aligns across 7 bases. V shed 3 bases and J 9 bases; nucleotides not matched to a gene: 2. Germline CDR1 and CDR2: MNHEY and SMNVEV (reference sequence). The CDR3 sequence is 12 residues long. CDR3 sequence: CASSFGLVEQFF. CDR3 DNA sequence: TGTGCCAGCAGTTTCGGACTAGTTGAGCAGTTCTTC.

The chain is built from TRBV19 and TRBJ2-1; 10 positions agree with TRBD2. The CDR3 contains 12 residues. Germline V gene data show CDR1 as LNHDA and CDR2 as SQIVND (reference sequence). Trimming removed 5 bases from V and 12 bases from J; junction bases left unmatched: 4. The CDR3 DNA reads as TGTGCCAGTAGTCCGAGCGGGAGGGGGCAGTTCTTC. Amino acids: CASSPSGRGQFF.

This clone was seen a handful of times. This chain uses TRBV5-1 with TRBJ2-5, with D perhaps TRBD2 (6 bases). Germline V gene sequence: CDR1 SGHRS, CDR2 YFSETQ. This CDR3 is 13 amino acids long. V was shortened by 6 bases and J by 2 bases, with 11 bases between the two germline ends. As DNA, the CDR3 is TGCGCCAGCAAAGGAGGGGAGCAAGAGACCCAGTACTTC. This translates into CASKGGEQETQYF.

This clone has only a few counts. The chain recombines TRBV7-2 with TRBJ2-3; 7 bases are shared with TRBD2. The germline CDR1 and CDR2 sequences are SGHTA and FQGNSA. This CDR3 has 12 residues. Germline trimming cut 4 bases from V and 10 bases from J; bases unmatched to any gene: 5. The CDR3 loop reads CASSSMGGAQYF. CDR3 in DNA: TGTGCCAGCAGCTCCATGGGGGGGGCGCAGTATTTT.

This clone was observed a handful of times. The chain joins TRBV2 to TRBJ2-5; 12 bases are a match to TRBD2. From germline, CDR1 is SNHLY and CDR2 FYNNEI. V lost 5 bases, J lost 1 base, and 5 bases stayed unmatched. CDR3 length equals 16 residues. CDR3 in amino acids: CASSTGTSGRQETQYF. Written as DNA, the CDR3 is TGTGCCAGCAGTACAGGGACTAGCGGGCGCCAAGAGACCCAGTACTTC.

This chain links TRBV4-3 with TRBJ1-2; D not resolved. Trimming removed 2 bases at V and 8 bases at J, with 15 bases between. CDR1 is LGHNA and CDR2 is YSLEER in the germline V gene. The CDR3 is 14 amino acids. CDR3 nucleotide sequence: TGCGCCAGCAGCCAATTCGAGAGGCTGGAGGGCTACACCTTC. It encodes CASSQFERLEGYTF.

This chain joins TRBV27 and TRBJ2-1; D is possibly TRBD1 (7 bases). This CDR3 has 16 residues. CDR1 and CDR2 from the germline V gene are MNHEY and SMNVEV (reference sequence). The ends were cut back, 0 bases at V and 4 bases at J, with 13 bases in the middle. CDR3 in DNA: TGTGCCAGCAGTTTATCGCGGGACAGACCTTACAATGAGCAGTTCTTC. Translated, it gives CASSLSRDRPYNEQFF.

This clone was observed a few times. The chain uses TRBV11-2 and TRBJ1-1; 8 bases align to TRBD1. Per the germline V gene, CDR1 is SGHAT and CDR2 is FQNNGV. This CDR3 region has 14 residues. The V segment lost 5 bases and the J segment 0 bases; nucleotides outside the gene matches: 2. The CDR3 coding sequence is TGTGCCAGCAGCCGGACAGGGATGAACACTGAAGCTTTCTTT. Protein: CASSRTGMNTEAFF.

This chain links TRBV10-3 with TRBJ1-2; D not resolved. V was trimmed by 7 bases and J by 4 bases, leaving 13 bases between them. CDR3 length: 13 amino acids. Per germline, CDR1 ENHRY and CDR2 SYGVKD. The DNA of the CDR3 is TGTGCCATCACCGAGGGAGGGCTCTATGGCTACACCTTC. Protein: CAITEGGLYGYTF.

The chain carries TRBV5-1 and TRBJ2-3; D perhaps matches TRBD2 (5 bases). Trimming cost V 5 bases and J 4 bases, with 14 bases left between them. The length of the CDR3 is 14 residues. CDR1 and CDR2 from the germline V gene are SGHRS and YFSETQ. The DNA of the CDR3 is TGCGCCAGCAGGACGTTTGAGGGTGCAGATACGCAGTATTTT. Protein: CASRTFEGADTQYF. The full variable domain, rest sourced from reference TRBV5-1 and TRBJ2-3, is KAGVTQTPRYLIKTRGQQVTLSCSPISGHRSVSWYQQTPGQGLQFLFEYFSETQRNKGNFPGRFSGRQFSNSRSEMNVSTLELGDSALYLCASRTFEGADTQYFGPGTRLTVL.

The CDR3: CASSLQGGRNQPQHF. The CDR3 region has the DNA TGCGCCAGCAGCTTGCAAGGGGGCCGCAATCAGCCCCAGCATTTT. The chain couples TRBV5-1 to TRBJ1-5, with 7 bases fitting TRBD1. Losses at the gene ends were 1 base for V and 2 bases for J; bases not matched to a gene: 3. The CDR3 covers 15 residues. Looked up from germline, CDR1 is SGHRS and CDR2 is YFSETQ.

This clone was picked up one time. CDR3 sequence: CASSEQGTGYGYTF. CDR3 nucleotides: TGCGCCAGCAGCGAGCAAGGGACAGGCTATGGCTACACCTTC. The J gene is TRBJ1-2, the V gene TRBV5-1; 8 nucleotides match TRBD1. The germline V gene encodes CDR1 SGHRS and CDR2 YFSETQ. Unmatched junction bases numbered 6, after V lost 4 bases and J lost 4 bases. The CDR3 has 14 amino acids.

The V and J genes are TRBV7-2 and TRBJ2-7; a weak D match, TRBD2 (5 bases). Germline V gene sequence: CDR1 SGHTA, CDR2 FQGNSA. The V and J ends lost 0 bases and 2 bases respectively, with 5 bases between them. The CDR3 covers 13 residues. The CDR3 sequence is CASSLAGTYEQYF. CDR3 bases: TGTGCCAGCAGCTTAGCCGGGACCTACGAGCAGTACTTC.

This clone was counted a single time. V and J are TRBV13 and TRBJ2-1; unclear D gene. The CDR3 runs 13 residues. From germline, CDR1 is PRHDT and CDR2 FYEKMQ (reference sequence). The V end was cut by 3 bases, the J end by 7 bases, with 10 bases between. This chain's CDR3 is CASSLVGNNEQFF. CDR3 nucleotides: TGTGCCAGCAGCTTGGTCGGTAATAATGAGCAGTTCTTC.

This clone has only a few counts. The V gene is TRBV28, the J gene TRBJ1-5; tentative D call: TRBD1 (6 bases). Between the trimmed V and J ends, which lost 3 bases and 4 bases, there was a span of 10 bases. The CDR3 is 14 amino acids. Germline CDR1 and CDR2: MDHEN and SYDVKM. The CDR3 here is CASSFGQLNQPQHF. For the CDR3, the DNA is TGTGCCAGCAGTTTCGGACAGCTAAATCAGCCCCAGCATTTT.

In regard to this clone: The conserved phenylalanine or tryptophan is not found at the CDR3 terminus, so this likely reflects a read error. This chain connects TRBV7-9 to TRBJ1-2; TRBD1 agrees at 9 bases. The ends lost 5 bases at V and 9 bases at J; junction bases unmatched: 19. The CDR3 loop spans 17 amino acids. From germline, CDR1 is SEHNR and CDR2 FQNEAQ (reference sequence). The CDR3 DNA is TGTGCCAGCAGCCACTATCCGCAACGGGACAGGGCTTTAAGCTACACCGTC. It translates to CASSHYPQRDRALSYTV.

This rearrangement joins TRBV5-1 to TRBJ2-1; 8 nucleotides agree with TRBD2. In germline, CDR1 is SGHRS, CDR2 YFSETQ. V was clipped by 1 base and J by 2 bases; unmatched bases: 8. This CDR3 has 17 amino acids. Written as DNA, the CDR3 is TGCGCCAGCAGCTTGTGGGGAACTAGCGGTGCCTACAATGAGCAGTTCTTC. Encoded protein: CASSLWGTSGAYNEQFF.

The genes are TRBV5-1 and TRBJ2-7; D remains ambiguous. Trimming cost V 0 bases and J 2 bases, with 9 bases left between them. This CDR3 spans 14 amino acids. The V gene's germline CDR1 is SGHRS and CDR2 YFSETQ. The chain's CDR3 is CASSLAGSAYEQYF. CDR3 sequence (DNA): TGCGCCAGCAGCTTGGCCGGGTCCGCCTACGAGCAGTACTTC.

This clone is a singleton in its sample. The chain recombines TRBV13 with TRBJ2-1, with a tentative D call TRBD2 (5 bases). CDR1 PRHDT and CDR2 FYEKMQ come from the germline V gene (reference sequence). The CDR3 length is 13 residues. V lost 6 bases and J 8 bases, leaving 14 bases between the germline ends. The CDR3 is CASRPGSNYEQFF. Written as DNA, the CDR3 is TGTGCCAGCAGACCGGGATCCAACTATGAGCAGTTCTTC.

This clone occurred a few times. The rearrangement joins TRBV28 to TRBJ1-5; 8 bases line up with TRBD1. CDR1 and CDR2 from the germline V gene are MDHEN and SYDVKM. Trimming at V came to 3 bases and at J to 6 bases, leaving 10 bases not matched to a gene. The CDR3 spans 16 residues. Here the CDR3 reads CASSFGGQAYGQPQHF. CDR3 sequence (DNA): TGTGCCAGCAGTTTCGGGGGACAGGCCTACGGTCAGCCCCAGCATTTT. The variable domain in full, with the rest retrieved from reference TRBV28 and TRBJ1-5, is DVKVTQSSRYLVKRTGEKVFLECVQDMDHENMFWYRQDPGLGLRLIYFSYDVKMKEKGDIPEGYSVSREKKERFSLILESASTNQTSMYLCASSFGGQAYGQPQHFGDGTRLSIL.

The rearrangement uses TRBV7-8 and TRBJ2-4; tentatively, D is TRBD1 (5 bases). CDR3 size: 16 residues. V was trimmed by 6 bases and J by 6 bases, leaving 21 bases between them. The germline CDR1 and CDR2 sequences are SGHVS and FQNEAQ. CDR3 protein: CASRPLQVASRNIQYF. In DNA, the CDR3 is TGTGCCAGCAGACCCCTACAGGTAGCTTCCCGAAACATTCAGTACTTC.

The CDR3 DNA is TGTGCCAGCAGCGGAGAGGACAGGGGGCATGGGGATACGCAGTATTTT. It is translated as CASSGEDRGHGDTQYF. The chain recombines TRBV9 with TRBJ2-3; TRBD1 aligns across 11 bases. V shed 3 bases and J 6 bases; nucleotides not matched to a gene: 9. This CDR3 region has 16 residues. The germline CDR1 and CDR2 sequences are SGDLS and YYNGEE. The whole variable domain, remainder taken from reference TRBV9 and TRBJ2-3, is DSGVTQTPKHLITATGQRVTLRCSPRSGDLSVYWYQQSLDQGLQFLIQYYNGEERAKGNILERFSAQQFPDLHSELNLSSLELGDSALYFCASSGEDRGHGDTQYFGPGTRLTVL.